The T cell receptor (beta chain) described here comes from a study of spatial heterogeneity in lung cancer. Study-level background: Available follow-up PBMC samples, collected a median of roughly two years post-resection, were sequenced. In raw reads, more than nine appearances on average were recorded for each unique TCR and UMI combination.

Time point indicated: blood at routine non-recurrence follow-up after resection. Individual TCR cDNA molecules each bore their own unique molecular identifier. Each CDR3 protein is one row after TCRdb ran MiXCR on the 5' RACE reads. The table lists a few thousand distinct CDR3 sequences, about 28% of them singletons. The CDR3 runs 16 residues. The germline V gene has CDR1 LGHDT and CDR2 YNNKEL (reference sequence). V shed 4 bases and J 3 bases; nucleotides not matched to a gene: 9. Sequences were derived from PBMCs, sampled at follow-up. This rearrangement joins TRBV3-1 to TRBJ2-3; 8 bases align to TRBD2. The TCR was taken from a male donor with early-stage non-small cell lung cancer. The CDR3 protein is CASSLGTRVHTDTQYF. In nucleotides, the CDR3 is TGTGCCAGCAGCCTGGGGACTAGAGTTCATACAGATACGCAGTATTTT.